A selection of T cell receptor beta chains follows, all from one sample in a study of cytomegalovirus exposure and HLA in healthy donors. Repertoires were generated with immunoSEQ multiplex PCR, while TCRdb's copy carries only in-frame clones and drops some. This table has approximately 300,000 clones, just under 85% appearing once. Sequenced: PBMCs. These TCRs come from a woman aged 40 to 55 in good health and CMV-seropositive. The CDR3 runs from the conserved cysteine through the conserved F or W. A D gene is named only where the DNA matches it firmly. Size values are once, few and many counts, or a class for expanded clones, and some rows have none.

v_gene	abundance	len	d_gene	j_gene	CDR3nt	CDR3aa
TRBV19	.	15	TRBD2	TRBJ2-1	TGTGCCAGTAGTAGTCTAGCGGGAGGGTTGGATGAGCAGTTCTTC	CASSSLAGGLDEQFF
TRBV28	once	14	.	TRBJ1-6	TGTGCCAGCAAGGTTAATGGGCGTAATTCACCCCTCCACTTT	CASKVNGRNSPLHF
TRBV4-1	.	13	.	TRBJ1-4	TGCGCCAGCAGCCAAGACAGGGTGTCAAAACTGTTTTTT	CASSQDRVSKLFF
TRBV28	.	11	TRBD1	TRBJ2-7	TGTGCCACGGGACAGACCTACGAGCAGTACTTC	CATGQTYEQYF
TRBV28	.	14	.	TRBJ2-7	TGTGCCAGCAGTTTAAATGGAGGGCTACACGAGCAGTACTTC	CASSLNGGLHEQYF
TRBV5-4	.	17	TRBD1	TRBJ1-2	TGTGCCAGCAGCCAGACAACCGGGACAGGGGCAGTTTATGGCTACACCTTC	CASSQTTGTGAVYGYTF
TRBV9	.	15	TRBD2	TRBJ2-7	TGTGCCAGCAGCCGAGAGACTAGCGGGAGGTACGAGCAGTACTTC	CASSRETSGRYEQYF
TRBV19	.	15	TRBD2	TRBJ2-2	TGTGCCAGTAGTATTGCCACTAGCGGGGGTGTGGAGCTGTTTTTT	CASSIATSGGVELFF
TRBV11-3	.	18	TRBD2	TRBJ2-1	TGTGCCAGCAGCTTAACCACCACGGCGGGAGGGTCCTACAATGAGCAGTTCTTC	CASSLTTTAGGSYNEQFF
TRBV4-2	.	15	.	TRBJ2-7	TGTGCCAGCAGCCAAGGTGCAGGGGACACCTACGAGCAGTACTTC	CASSQGAGDTYEQYF
TRBV19	few	14	TRBD1	TRBJ1-2	TGTGCCAGTAGTATCCGAAGGGACAGCTATGGCTACACCTTC	CASSIRRDSYGYTF
TRBV7-2	.	15	TRBD2	TRBJ2-2	TGTGCCAGCAGCTCGCTAGCGGGAGGCGTCGGGGAGCTGTTTTTT	CASSSLAGGVGELFF
TRBV9	.	12	TRBD1	TRBJ1-2	TGTGCCAGCAGCGTAGCCTCGGACAGGGTCACCTTC	CASSVASDRVTF
TRBV30	.	18	.	TRBJ1-6	TGTGCCTGGAGTGACGCCCCTTCTTCCTACTCCTATAATTCACCCCTCCACTTT	CAWSDAPSSYSYNSPLHF
TRBV4-3	.	15	.	TRBJ2-3	TGCGCCAGCAGCCAAGATCAAGGGGGAACAGATACGCAGTATTTT	CASSQDQGGTDTQYF
TRBV7-9	.	15	TRBD2	TRBJ2-1	TGTGCCAGCAGCACTAGCGGGAGCTCCTACAATGAGCAGTTCTTC	CASSTSGSSYNEQFF
TRBV7-8	.	16	.	TRBJ1-5	TGTGCCAGTAGACTCCGAGCGGGGAATAGCAATCAGCCCCAGCATTTT	CASRLRAGNSNQPQHF
TRBV7-9	.	15	.	TRBJ1-1	TGTGCCAGCAGCTTTGAAAGGAGAATGAACACTGAAGCTTTCTTT	CASSFERRMNTEAFF
TRBV4-1	once	15	.	TRBJ2-7	TGCGCCAGCAGCCAAGGGGCTAGCGCCCTCTACGAGCAGTACTTC	CASSQGASALYEQYF
TRBV11-2	.	15	.	TRBJ1-2	TGTGCCAGCAGCTTAGATAGAGGCAGGACTTATGGCTACACCTTC	CASSLDRGRTYGYTF
TRBV7-9	few	15	.	TRBJ1-2	TGTGCCAGCAGCTCCTGGACATTAGCTAACTATGGCTACACCTTC	CASSSWTLANYGYTF
TRBV30	.	16	TRBD2	TRBJ2-3	TGTGCCTGGAGTAACGAAGCGGGAGCCAGCACAGATACGCAGTATTTT	CAWSNEAGASTDTQYF
TRBV10-3	.	14	.	TRBJ1-1	TGTGCCATCAGTGAAAGTTTTCTCCGGCCGGAGTCAAACTTT	CAISESFLRPESNF
TRBV9	.	14	.	TRBJ1-2	TGTGCCAGCAGCGGGGGACACATGGGCAATGGCTACACCTTC	CASSGGHMGNGYTF
TRBV28	.	11	.	TRBJ1-2	TGTGCCAGCAGTGGTTCGGGGGGCTACACCTTC	CASSGSGGYTF
TRBV7-2	.	15	TRBD2	TRBJ2-7	TGTGCCAGCAGCTTATCGGCGGGAGGGGGATACGAGCAGTACTTC	CASSLSAGGGYEQYF
TRBV28	.	13	.	TRBJ1-2	TGTGCCAGCAGAGACGGACTGAACTATGGCTACACCTTC	CASRDGLNYGYTF
TRBV19	.	12	.	TRBJ1-5	TGTGCCAGTCGGGGAGGGGGTCAGCCCCAGCATTTT	CASRGGGQPQHF
TRBV30	.	15	.	TRBJ2-2	TGTGCCTGGAGTGTACGGACACCGAACACCGGGGAGCTGTTTTTT	CAWSVRTPNTGELFF
TRBV7-2	.	16	.	TRBJ2-7	TGTGCCAGCAGCCCGAGGTCCGGCGGGCCCTCCTACGAGCAGTACTTC	CASSPRSGGPSYEQYF
TRBV27	once	13	TRBD2	TRBJ2-5	TGTGCCAGCAGAGAGCGGGAGTTGGAGACCCAGTACTTC	CASRERELETQYF
TRBV7-7	.	22	TRBD2	TRBJ2-5	TGTGCTAGCAGCTTATTTGTTCCGAGACTAGCGGGAGGGGAGGTGGAGCAAGAGACCCAGTACTTC	CASSLFVPRLAGGEVEQETQYF
TRBV9	.	16	.	TRBJ2-2	TGTGCCAGCAGCGTAGTATCCGGGTCGGGAACCGGGGAGCTGTTTTTT	CASSVVSGSGTGELFF
TRBV5-1	.	13	.	TRBJ1-5	TGCGCCAGCAGCTTGGAGCCTACTCAGCCCCAGCATTTT	CASSLEPTQPQHF
TRBV7-2	few	15	.	TRBJ2-5	TGTGCCAGCAGCTTAGGCGGGTTCAGAGGAGAGACCCAGTACTTC	CASSLGGFRGETQYF
TRBV27	.	13	.	TRBJ1-3	TGTGCCAGCAGTCCCACACGGGGGAACACCATATATTTT	CASSPTRGNTIYF
TRBV7-3	.	13	.	TRBJ1-1	TGTGCCAGCAGCTTAGGGAGGAACACTGAAGCTTTCTTT	CASSLGRNTEAFF
TRBV6-5	once	15	TRBD2	TRBJ2-1	TGTGCCAGCAGTTACTCGAGCGGGGTCACGTATGAGCAGTTCTTC	CASSYSSGVTYEQFF
TRBV27	once	16	.	TRBJ2-1	TGTGCCAGCAGTAGAGCCGCCGGGTCCATTTACAATGAGCAGTTCTTC	CASSRAAGSIYNEQFF
TRBV10-2	.	15	.	TRBJ2-2	TGCGCCAGCAGCCCTCCTAATGCCCCCACCGGGGAGCTGTTTTTT	CASSPPNAPTGELFF
TRBV28	.	16	.	TRBJ1-1	TGTGCCAGCTTCGGTTGGGTAGGAGGCCGGAGTACTGAAGCTTTCTTT	CASFGWVGGRSTEAFF
TRBV25-1	.	16	.	TRBJ2-1	TGTGCCAGCAGTGAAATCTGGGGGGATTCCTACAATGAGCAGTTCTTC	CASSEIWGDSYNEQFF
TRBV4-1	.	14	TRBD1	TRBJ2-7	TGCGCCAGCAGCCAAGATAGGGACAGGGACGAGCAGTACTTC	CASSQDRDRDEQYF
TRBV7-6	.	15	TRBD2	TRBJ2-7	TGTGCCAGCAGCTTAGCACCGGGACTAGCGTACGAGCAGTACTTC	CASSLAPGLAYEQYF
TRBV28	.	15	.	TRBJ1-2	TGTGCCAGCAATTTCCGGGACACCCGAGCGGGGGGCTACACCTTC	CASNFRDTRAGGYTF
TRBV5-1	.	15	TRBD1	TRBJ2-2	TGCGCCAGCAGCCTAGGACAGGGAGGCACCGGGGAGCTGTTTTTT	CASSLGQGGTGELFF
TRBV28	.	14	.	TRBJ1-6	TGTGCCAGCAGTGTAGGACAGCAACATTCACCCCTCCACTTT	CASSVGQQHSPLHF
TRBV9	.	14	.	TRBJ2-7	TGTGCCAGCAGCGTAGCAGGCAGGGCCTACGAGCAGTACTTC	CASSVAGRAYEQYF
TRBV19	.	14	TRBD2	TRBJ2-7	TGTGCCAGTAGTGGGACTAGCGGGCCCTACGAGCAGTACTTC	CASSGTSGPYEQYF
TRBV27	.	15	.	TRBJ2-1	TGTGCCAGCAGTCCCCAGGGGCGCTCCTACAATGAGCAGTTCTTC	CASSPQGRSYNEQFF
TRBV4-1	.	21	.	TRBJ2-6	TGCGCCAGCAGCCAAGATCTCGGGACTCGGGACAGCCTCTCTGGGGCCAACGTCCTGACTTTC	CASSQDLGTRDSLSGANVLTF
TRBV11-3	.	14	.	TRBJ2-7	TGTGCCAGCGGGGTAGGGCAGGGGAGCAACGAGCAGTACTTC	CASGVGQGSNEQYF
TRBV30	.	14	TRBD1	TRBJ1-5	TGTGCCTGGAGTGCAGGGGGCCCGGATCAGCCCCAGCATTTT	CAWSAGGPDQPQHF
TRBV5-1	.	13	.	TRBJ1-1	TGCGCCAGCAGCTTGGATCAGAACACTGAAGCTTTCTTT	CASSLDQNTEAFF
TRBV29-1	.	16	TRBD2	TRBJ2-7	TGCAGCGTTGAAGGGCCGGGTGCGGGAGGCCTCTACGAGCAGTACTTC	CSVEGPGAGGLYEQYF
TRBV10-1	.	17	TRBD1	TRBJ1-5	TGCGCCAGCGGAACTTCCGGGACAGTTTATAGCAATCAGCCCCAGCATTTT	CASGTSGTVYSNQPQHF
TRBV30	.	14	.	TRBJ2-5	TGTGCCTGGAGCCACGGAGGGGGCGGTGAGACCCAGTACTTC	CAWSHGGGGETQYF